Here is one TCR beta chain with its context. The specificity of this receptor is unknown. Base qualities are not recorded, but no much larger clone differs from it by a single base. Sequencing took place on an Illumina MiSeq. TCR beta libraries were prepared by quantitative 5'-RACE with molecular barcodes. For the original study's pipeline: A new computational method, built on a probabilistic model of VDJ rearrangement, was used to identify disease-linked TCR variants. TCRdb itself trimmed the public reads at Q25 with fastp, ran MiXCR and retained productive beta chains. Entries are consolidated by CDR3 protein sequence, retaining the most common genes and DNA. The V and J calls reflect TCRdb's pipeline rather than the authors' work. The sample has about 24,000 distinct CDR3 sequences on record, 10% to 15% of them singletons. The top ten hold 30% to 35% of the sample. This entry is derived from a study of CD8 T cells in ankylosing spondylitis (dated by TCRdb to 2016 to 2017). Context from the whole study: To find TCR variants linked to disease, the study profiled T cell receptor beta repertoires in ankylosing spondylitis patients and healthy donors. The whole study cohort included over a hundred healthy donors and about two dozen ankylosing spondylitis patients. Peripheral blood was sampled, and synovial fluid was additionally collected from ankylosing spondylitis patients.

Measured from the cysteine to the phenylalanine, the CDR3 is 14 residues long. The sequence is cut down to CDR3 DNA, 42 bases in frame from base 1. Per the germline V gene, SNHLY is the CDR1 and FYNNEI is the CDR2. A distance of 14 bases separates the germline ends of V and J, which lose 5 bases and 6 bases respectively. What the research found in general, with its limitations: The disease-linked clones had a CD8+ phenotype and were found at relatively low frequencies in peripheral blood. The disease-linked clones were reported as significantly enriched in matched synovial fluid samples from ankylosing spondylitis patients. Blood from ankylosing spondylitis patients appeared to be characterized by a TCR beta motif composed of eight highly homologous amino acid variants. Some motif variants had previously been reported in the synovial fluid and blood of reactive arthritis patients, which suggests shared mechanisms of disease initiation.

The sample comprised blood. The chain is encoded by TRBV2 joined to TRBJ1-5; a weak D assignment points to TRBD1 (6 bases agree). This receptor was identified in a male donor with ankylosing spondylitis or in good health (not recorded which). The DNA is TGTGCCAGCAGTACACAGGGCTCAGCTCAGCCCCAGCATTTT. It translates to CASSTQGSAQPQHF.